This T cell receptor beta chain was identified in a study of T cell clonotyping in hematopoietic cell transplantation. Some clones are missing from TCRdb's copy, which holds only in-frame ones; the method was immunoSEQ multiplex PCR. This sample yields under 12,000 clones, of which 46% are seen a single time; 8.5% belongs to the top ten. Findings and limits, study-wide: Higher Inverse Simpson Index values in graft donor and pretransplant recipient predicted broader posttransplant TCR diversity.

Comments on this clone: What it binds is not known.

This receptor was identified in a male patient aged 45-60 years who had an allogeneic stem cell transplant from an unrelated donor, so the T cells may come from the graft donor. Some clones in this sample may be carry-over from other donors' samples. The sequences come from PBMCs, collected 30 days after allogeneic stem cell transplant.

The CDR3 DNA is TGTGCCAGCAGCTTAGTTCATTTGGGCAATCAGCCCCAGCATTTT. The encoded protein is CASSLVHLGNQPQHF. The rearrangement joins TRBV7-2 to TRBJ1-5; D is undetermined. Trimming stripped 1 base from V and 2 bases from J, with 9 bases between. Germline CDR1 and CDR2: SGHTA and FQGNSA. The CDR3 sequence is 15 residues long.